A selection of T cell receptor beta chains follows, all from one sample in a study of vaccination and CD4 T cells after COVID-19. These receptors' targets are unknown. Each CDR3 protein gets one entry after TCRdb re-called the PCR reads with MiXCR. Of over 8,500 distinct CDR3 sequences detected, around 50% appear once; the ten largest clones hold approximately 28%. What was sequenced was CD4+ T cells from blood, cultured in vitro. The source is a human donor who had recovered from COVID-19. Each CDR3 is given with its conserved first and last residue. A D gene is named only where the DNA matches it firmly. Clone size, where shown, is once, few, many, or a class for clones that have expanded.

CDR3 length	V gene	J gene	clone size	D gene	CDR3 protein	CDR3 DNA
16	TRBV12-3/TRBV12-4	TRBJ1-2	few	TRBD1	CASSLTRGQGVDGYTF	TGTGCCAGCAGCCTAACAAGGGGACAGGGGGTTGATGGCTACACCTTC
15	TRBV15	TRBJ2-2	NA	NA	CATSRDRGNTGELFF	TGTGCCACCAGCAGAGACAGGGGCAACACCGGGGAGCTGTTTTTT
17	TRBV10-3	TRBJ2-2	NA	TRBD2	CAISGTSGRSTTGELFF	TGTGCCATCAGTGGCACTAGCGGGCGCTCGACTACCGGGGAGCTGTTTTTT
16	TRBV20-1	TRBJ2-3	NA	TRBD2	CSARDPRGGGTDTQYF	TGCAGTGCTAGAGATCCGCGCGGGGGGGGCACAGATACGCAGTATTTT
15	TRBV30	TRBJ1-5	few	NA	CAWSVRRTDNQPQHF	TGTGCCTGGAGTGTACGCCGGACAGACAATCAGCCCCAGCATTTT
18	TRBV7-9	TRBJ2-1	NA	TRBD2	CASSLGGTSGGIDNEQFF	TGTGCCAGCAGCTTAGGGGGGACTAGCGGGGGCATAGACAATGAGCAGTTCTTC
14	TRBV7-8	TRBJ1-2	NA	NA	CASSLEAGRSGYTF	TGTGCCAGCAGCTTAGAAGCAGGAAGATCAGGCTACACCTTC
16	TRBV5-6	TRBJ2-7	few	TRBD2	CASSLAWGGGAHEQYF	TGTGCCAGCAGCTTGGCGTGGGGCGGGGGGGCCCACGAGCAGTACTTC
15	TRBV11-2	TRBJ2-4	NA	NA	CASSPPGLAKNIQYF	TGTGCCAGCAGCCCCCCGGGGCTAGCCAAAAACATTCAGTACTTC
14	TRBV27	TRBJ1-2	NA	NA	CASSPNDRDYGYTF	TGTGCCAGCAGTCCCAATGACCGGGACTATGGCTACACCTTC
17	TRBV4-1	TRBJ2-7	few	NA	CASSQGPGAGKAYEQYF	TGCGCCAGCAGCCAAGGCCCGGGTGCGGGGAAAGCCTACGAGCAGTACTTC
14	TRBV25-1	TRBJ2-4	few	TRBD1	CASSGDRGSNIQYF	TGTGCCAGCAGTGGGGACAGGGGGTCAAACATTCAGTACTTC
13	TRBV6-5	TRBJ1-6	few	NA	CASSYDRISPLHF	TGTGCCAGCAGTTACGATCGGATTTCACCCCTCCACTTT
14	TRBV5-5	TRBJ1-2	few	NA	CASSSRDANYGYTF	TGTGCCAGCAGCTCCCGGGACGCCAACTATGGCTACACCTTC
12	TRBV10-3	TRBJ2-7	NA	NA	CAMGPSVYEQYF	TGTGCCATGGGACCGTCTGTCTACGAGCAGTACTTC
13	TRBV30	TRBJ1-3	NA	TRBD1	CAWSSGGGNTIYF	TGTGCCTGGAGTTCAGGGGGAGGAAACACCATATATTTT
14	TRBV7-9	TRBJ2-7	few	NA	CASSLTGSSYEQCF	TGTGCCAGCAGCTTAACGGGGAGCTCCTACGAGCAGTGCTTC
14	TRBV12-3/TRBV12-4	TRBJ1-5	NA	NA	CASLKGSGNQPQHF	TGTGCCAGCTTAAAGGGGAGCGGCAATCAGCCCCAGCATTTT
15	TRBV11-2	TRBJ2-2	few	TRBD1	CASSRDRGGTGELFF	TGTGCCAGCAGCCGTGACAGGGGAGGCACCGGGGAGCTGTTTTTT
12	TRBV12-3/TRBV12-4	TRBJ1-6	few	NA	CASSLPQSPLHF	TGTGCCAGCAGTTTACCCCAATCACCCCTCCACTTT
14	TRBV7-2	TRBJ1-1	NA	NA	CASSSRQGAAEAFF	TGTGCCAGCAGCAGCCGCCAGGGTGCCGCTGAAGCTTTCTTT
14	TRBV5-1	TRBJ2-5	NA	NA	CASSLGRAKETQYF	TGCGCCAGCAGCTTGGGGAGGGCTAAAGAGACCCAGTACTTC
13	TRBV6-2/TRBV6-3	TRBJ2-7	few	TRBD2	CASQRGAFYEQYF	TGTGCCAGCCAGCGGGGGGCATTCTACGAGCAGTACTTC
13	TRBV3-1	TRBJ1-1	NA	TRBD1	CASSQVQGAEAFF	TGTGCCAGCAGCCAAGTTCAGGGGGCTGAAGCTTTCTTT
13	TRBV6-1	TRBJ2-7	few	NA	CASNRDGLYEQYF	TGTGCCAGCAATAGGGACGGACTCTACGAGCAGTACTTC
9	TRBV30	TRBJ1-1	NA	NA	CAWSPPPIF	TGTGCCTGGAGTCCCCCTCCGATTTTT
16	TRBV28	TRBJ2-5	NA	NA	CASSTSSRGAGETQYF	TGTGCCAGCAGTACTTCTTCTAGGGGGGCTGGGGAGACCCAGTACTTC
12	TRBV29-1	TRBJ1-2	once	TRBD1	CSVEETGDGYTF	TGCAGCGTTGAAGAGACAGGGGATGGCTACACCTTC
15	TRBV14	TRBJ2-1	NA	TRBD2	CASSPRGGRGNEQFF	TGTGCCAGCAGCCCGCGGGGGGGCCGGGGCAATGAGCAGTTCTTC
13	TRBV30	TRBJ2-3	NA	TRBD1	CAWNRGPTDTQYF	TGTGCCTGGAACAGGGGGCCCACAGATACGCAGTATTTT
12	TRBV5-6	TRBJ2-7	few	NA	CASSLASGEQYF	TGTGCCAGCAGCTTGGCTAGTGGCGAGCAGTACTTC
13	TRBV12-3/TRBV12-4	TRBJ2-7	once	NA	CASSSSGAYEQYF	TGTGCCAGCAGTTCCTCCGGGGCCTACGAGCAGTACTTC
15	TRBV6-1	TRBJ1-2	NA	TRBD1	CASSGGGTGGNGYTF	TGTGCCAGCAGTGGAGGAGGGACAGGGGGTAATGGCTACACCTTC
15	TRBV5-4	TRBJ2-5	NA	TRBD2	CASSLAARGFETQYF	TGTGCCAGCAGCTTGGCCGCGCGGGGGTTTGAGACCCAGTACTTC
16	TRBV6-1	TRBJ1-1	few	NA	CASSQLRSAAYTEAFF	TGTGCCAGCAGTCAACTCCGATCCGCAGCATACACTGAAGCTTTCTTT
15	TRBV27	TRBJ2-1	few	NA	CASSLSGQPWNEQFF	TGTGCCAGCAGTTTATCCGGACAGCCTTGGAATGAGCAGTTCTTC
14	TRBV15	TRBJ1-2	NA	TRBD1	CATSADRGQAPRTF	TGTGCCACCAGCGCGGACAGGGGGCAGGCCCCCCGCACCTTC
13	TRBV19	TRBJ1-1	few	NA	CASRIGGNTEAFF	TGTGCCAGTAGAATTGGAGGGAACACTGAAGCTTTCTTT
14	TRBV6-1	TRBJ2-2	few	TRBD2	CASRMYGGVGELFF	TGTGCCAGCAGGATGTACGGGGGGGTCGGGGAGCTGTTTTTT
15	TRBV12-5	TRBJ1-5	NA	NA	CASALGGQVLQPQHF	TGTGCTAGTGCCCTGGGAGGGCAGGTACTACAGCCCCAGCATTTT
16	TRBV11-3	TRBJ2-3	few	TRBD1	CASTSSGTAHTDTQYF	TGTGCCAGCACCTCGTCCGGGACAGCTCACACAGATACGCAGTATTTT
16	TRBV5-1	TRBJ1-6	NA	TRBD1	CASSLGSHRGDSPLHF	TGCGCCAGCAGCTTGGGGTCCCACAGGGGCGATTCACCCCTCCACTTT
15	TRBV6-5	TRBJ2-2	NA	TRBD2	CASSSSGGHTGELFF	TGTGCCAGCAGTTCAAGCGGGGGGCACACCGGGGAGCTGTTTTTT
13	TRBV7-9	TRBJ1-6	NA	NA	CASSLEGGSPLHF	TGTGCCAGCAGCTTAGAGGGGGGTTCACCCCTCCACTTT
14	TRBV7-8	TRBJ2-2	NA	TRBD1	CASRLDRVTGELFF	TGTGCCAGCCGCTTAGACAGGGTCACCGGGGAGCTGTTTTTT
13	TRBV12-3/TRBV12-4	TRBJ1-5	NA	NA	CASSFDGNQPQHF	TGTGCCAGCAGTTTCGACGGTAATCAGCCCCAGCATTTT
16	TRBV6-1	TRBJ2-4	NA	NA	CASSERRGPSGNIQYF	TGTGCCAGCAGTGAAAGGAGGGGACCGAGTGGGAACATTCAGTACTTC
13	TRBV2	TRBJ2-1	NA	TRBD1	CASSLMDRVSQFF	TGTGCCAGCAGTTTAATGGACAGGGTTAGTCAGTTCTTC
12	TRBV7-2	TRBJ1-2	few	NA	CASSLGNYGYTF	TGTGCCAGCAGCTTAGGCAACTATGGCTACACCTTC
15	TRBV28	TRBJ2-5	NA	TRBD1	CASSSLQGAGETQYF	TGTGCCAGCAGTTCCCTTCAGGGGGCAGGAGAGACCCAGTACTTC
16	TRBV11-2	TRBJ2-1	NA	TRBD2	CASSSWLAGGYNEQFF	TGTGCCAGCAGCTCGTGGCTAGCGGGGGGTTACAATGAGCAGTTCTTC
18	TRBV6-5	TRBJ1-1	few	TRBD1	CASSYSSLGQGFNTEAFF	TGTGCCAGCAGTTACTCGAGTCTGGGACAGGGGTTCAACACTGAAGCTTTCTTT